One T cell receptor beta chain is described in this entry. Its specific antigen is unknown. Base-call qualities are not available, and no considerably larger clone is one nucleotide away. This sample is part of a study of blood T cell repertoires in COVID-19 (TCRdb year 2020). A note on the overall study: Samples from collaborators originated in the United States, Italy and Spain and spanned both the acute and convalescent phases of COVID-19. The prospective study material was composed of cDNA or gDNA derived from T cells, B-cell-depleted T cells, or PBMCs. Subjects who had been exposed to COVID-19, were actively infected with it, or had recovered from it provided the deeply sampled blood TCRbeta repertoires that made up the dataset. A freely available public database, intended as a resource for researchers studying the immune response to SARS-CoV-2, is where the repertoires were released. The samples were drawn from two sources: the first 160 participants of the ongoing ImmuneRACE study, and 950 to 1,500 subjects contributed by 6 global collaborators. The sample metadata nearly always contained a de-identified subject ID, COVID-19 status, age in years and sex. Where available, HLA class I and class II types were obtained from metadata supplied by the sample provider rather than from assay-based typing.

Taken from the germline V gene (reference sequence), the CDR1 and CDR2 loops are SEHNR and FQNEAQ. V is pared back by 7 bases and J by 7 bases, with 22 bases lying between the germline termini. Spanning cysteine to phenylalanine, the CDR3 consists of 16 amino acids. The entry retains the CDR3 DNA only, 48 bases that are in frame from base 1. TCRbeta CDR3 regions were amplified from genomic DNA by means of the immunoSEQ Assay, a bias-controlled multiplex PCR. The study's own analysis went as follows. Within the assay, amplification of reference gene primers was used to estimate how many nucleated cells each sample contained. To quantify the absolute abundance of each unique TCRbeta CDR3 rearrangement, sequence reads were collapsed and filtered. For each sample, productive Simpson clonality was calculated as the square root of Simpson's diversity index over productive rearrangements. This immuneACCESS table, as held by TCRdb, lists in-frame sequences with V and J called but not all clones. Of the missing ones, under half trace to an unresolved V gene in checked studies; the others have no known cause. The V and J calls and clone size are taken from that table; D and trimming were inferred from the DNA. The sample includes about 260,000 clones, with roughly 90% observed a single time. The ten largest clones add up to 3% of the sample.

Participants in the prospective study were aged about 18 to 95 years, lived in about two dozen United States geographic areas, and enrolled through a virtual design. To assign participants to cohorts, the prospective study relied on clinical history that participants themselves reported in a screening survey and a study questionnaire. For ImmuneRACE Cohort 3, a participant was defined as recovered based on two consecutive negative NP/OP PCR tests, clearance by a healthcare professional, or resolution of symptoms. In the prospective study, whole blood, serum and a nasopharyngeal or oropharyngeal swab were collected from each participant by mobile phlebotomists. Additional blood draws and questionnaires over a 2-month period could optionally be provided by prospective study participants. Blood samples from the prospective study were shipped frozen or at room temperature prior to DNA extraction. General conclusions and limits of the study: The quantity of clinical and demographic metadata differed by source and by participant and was supplied without curation.

What was sequenced was PBMCs or T cells enriched from blood (not recorded which). The rearrangement combines TRBV7-9 with TRBJ1-4, with a weak D call of TRBD1 (5 bases match). This receptor was taken from a woman in her fifties or sixties who had recovered from COVID-19. The nucleotides read TGTGCCAGCACCCCCCTAGGGGCCCGCGGGACTGAAAAACTGTTTTTT. Translated, it reads CASTPLGARGTEKLFF.